The source of this T cell receptor (beta chain) is a study of beta chain features in type 1 diabetes. One heparinised draw, averaging around 120 mL, was taken per donor. Cell sorting via CD45RO/CCR7/CD25/CD127/CD95/CD27 was performed to obtain CD4+ naive, central memory, regulatory and stem cell-like memory cells. Findings and limits, study-wide: Here, the possible influence of HLA type (on TCRB rearrangement) remained unresolved. TCRB CDR3 length was moderately but significantly reduced in all four CD4+ subsets of Type 1 diabetes patients.

Isolated RNA was reverse transcribed in full, so expressed TCRB transcripts were sequenced. Only in-frame clones appear in the TCRdb table, and some are missing; sequencing was by immunoSEQ multiplex PCR. The top ten hold about 0.03% of the sample, which has 200,000 to 250,000 clones, roughly 13% seen once. Germline V gene sequence: CDR1 SGHAT, CDR2 FQNNGV. The ends lost 4 bases at V and 3 bases at J; junction bases unmatched: 11. The CDR3 has 17 amino acids. A word on this clone: Its specificity is unknown.

The rearrangement uses TRBV11-2 and TRBJ1-3, with 8 positions matching TRBD1. Sequences were obtained from naive CD4+ T cells from blood. The TCR comes from a woman aged 40 to 50 in good health. CDR3 loop: CASSSTTGQEGGNTIYF. The CDR3 region has the DNA TGTGCCAGCAGCTCCACTACGGGACAGGAAGGTGGAAACACCATATATTTT.